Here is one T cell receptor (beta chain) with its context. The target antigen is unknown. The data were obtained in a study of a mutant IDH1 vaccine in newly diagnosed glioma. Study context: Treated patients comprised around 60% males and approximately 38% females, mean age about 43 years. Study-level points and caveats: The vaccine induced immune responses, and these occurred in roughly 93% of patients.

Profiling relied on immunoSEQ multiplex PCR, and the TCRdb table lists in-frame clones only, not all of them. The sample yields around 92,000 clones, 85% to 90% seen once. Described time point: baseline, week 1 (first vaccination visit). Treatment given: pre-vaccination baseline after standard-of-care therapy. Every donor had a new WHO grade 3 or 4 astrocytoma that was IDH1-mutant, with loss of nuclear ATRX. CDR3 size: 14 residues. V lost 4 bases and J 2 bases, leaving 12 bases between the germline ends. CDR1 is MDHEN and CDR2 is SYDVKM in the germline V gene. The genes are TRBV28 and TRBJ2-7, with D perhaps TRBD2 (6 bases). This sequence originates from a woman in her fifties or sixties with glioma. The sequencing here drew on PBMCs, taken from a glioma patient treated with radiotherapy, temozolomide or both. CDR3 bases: TGTGCCAGCAGTTCCCCGGGACTTACCTACGAGCAGTACTTC. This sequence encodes CASSSPGLTYEQYF.